This T cell receptor (beta chain) was sequenced in a study of T cell responses to AZD1222 COVID-19 vaccine. In the case of this clone: The junction departs from the called germline gene at one end, perhaps through a read error.

In germline, CDR1 is MNHEY, CDR2 SVGAGI. The CDR3 contains 13 residues. TCRdb's copy holds only in-frame clones and misses some; the assay was immunoSEQ multiplex PCR. The sample shows around 140,000 clones, around 85% of them seen only once. V and J are TRBV6-5 and TRBJ1-2, with a weak D call TRBD1 (5 bases). Material: peripheral blood, obtained on day 0 of AZD1222 vaccination. The sequence came from an adult in good health. CDR3 residues: CASRPGPLRPPSF. For the CDR3, the DNA is TGTGCCAGCAGACCGGGACCTCTACGGCCCCCTTCCTTC.